Below, 9 T cell receptor beta chains from the same sample are listed, as sequenced in a study of T cell responses to AZD1222 COVID-19 vaccine. TCRdb's copy holds only in-frame clones and misses some; the assay was immunoSEQ multiplex PCR. The table lists roughly 120,000 clones, about 94% of them singletons. This material consisted of peripheral blood, taken on day 0 of AZD1222 vaccination. The receptors were sampled from an adult in good health.

V gene TRBV7-6 combines with J gene TRBJ2-1, with D perhaps TRBD1 or TRBD2 (5 bases each). CDR3 length: 13 residues. In germline, CDR1 is SGHVS, CDR2 FNYEAQ. The ends were cut back, 5 bases at V and 7 bases at J, with 12 bases in the middle. CDR3 sequence: CASSPGSENEQFF. Here the CDR3 DNA reads TGTGCCAGCAGCCCAGGGAGCGAAAATGAGCAGTTCTTC.

This clone was seen only once. V gene TRBV5-4 combines with J gene TRBJ2-7; no firm D call. Trimming took off 4 bases at V and 5 bases at J, with 16 bases between the two ends. This CDR3 comprises 14 residues. The V gene's germline CDR1 is SGHNT and CDR2 YYREEE (reference sequence). The CDR3 region has the DNA TGTGCCAGCAGCCTGGATGGCGGCTATGACGAGCAGTACTTC. It codes for CASSLDGGYDEQYF.

The rearrangement joins TRBV3-1 (or the pseudogene TRBV3-2) to TRBJ1-4; 9 positions match TRBD1. The CDR3 totals 16 residues. With 1 base clipped from V and 8 bases from J, the junction kept 8 bases outside the gene matches. The germline V gene has CDR1 LGHDT and CDR2 YNNKEL (reference sequence). The CDR3 DNA sequence: TGTGCCAGCAGCCAAGCACCAGGGACAGGGAGGGAAAAACTGTTTTTT. Amino acid sequence: CASSQAPGTGREKLFF.

In nucleotides, the CDR3 is TGTGCCACCACCGGACACCCGAACACTGAAGCTTTCTTT. Protein product: CATTGHPNTEAFF. This chain uses TRBV2 with TRBJ1-1; D might be TRBD1 (5 bases). Germline V gene sequence: CDR1 SNHLY, CDR2 FYNNEI. The V gene lost 10 bases and the J gene lost 1 base, with 13 bases spanning the gap. The CDR3 is 13 residues long.

The chain has TRBV29-1 and TRBJ2-2; no clear D. The CDR3 is 13 amino acids. V gave up 4 bases and J gave up 6 bases, with 12 bases separating them. Germline loops: CDR1 SQVTM, CDR2 ANQGSEA. The CDR3 reads CSVAGEWSGELFF. The CDR3 DNA sequence: TGCAGCGTTGCAGGAGAATGGTCCGGGGAGCTGTTTTTT.

The chain joins TRBV27 to TRBJ1-4; TRBD1 matches 9 bases. Germline CDR1 is MNHEY and CDR2 is SMNVEV (reference sequence). The CDR3 is 14 residues long. V shed 5 bases and J 5 bases; nucleotides not matched to a gene: 3. The chain's CDR3 is CASSGTGQNEKLFF. The CDR3 nucleotides are TGTGCCAGCAGTGGGACAGGGCAGAATGAAAAACTGTTTTTT. Based on the CDR3 plus reference TRBV27 and TRBJ1-4, the full variable domain is EAQVTQNPRYLITVTGKKLTVTCSQNMNHEYMSWYRQDPGLGLRQIYYSMNVEVTDKGDVPEGYKVSRKEKRNFPLILESPSPNQTSLYFCASSGTGQNEKLFFGSGTQLSVL.

This rearrangement joins TRBV2 to TRBJ2-1; D is undetermined. The CDR3 covers 13 residues. V lost 7 bases and J 12 bases, leaving 19 bases between the germline ends. Germline CDR1 reads SNHLY; CDR2 reads FYNNEI. The DNA for the CDR3 is TGTGCCAGCAACCAACGGGCTACCGGTGCGCAGTTCTTC. Its protein is CASNQRATGAQFF. The full variable domain, in which reference TRBV2 and TRBJ2-1 provide the parts outside the CDR3, is EPEVTQTPSHQVTQMGQEVILRCVPISNHLYFYWYRQILGQKVEFLVSFYNNEISEKSEIFDDQFSVERPDGSNFTLKIRSTKLEDSAMYFCASNQRATGAQFFGPGTRLTVL.

The chain joins TRBV7-5 to TRBJ2-2; the DNA was not used to check the table's D call, TRBD2. TRBV7-5 is a recognized pseudogene. The CDR3 runs 15 residues. The CDR3, as DNA: TGTGTCAGAAGCTTAGCGGCGGGAGGCGGGGGGGAGCTGTTTTTT. Protein product: CVRSLAAGGGGELFF.

CDR3 protein: CASSGVAGRSTGELFF. CDR3 bases: TGTGCCAGCAGTGGGGTAGCGGGAAGATCAACCGGGGAGCTGTTTTTT. V gene TRBV2 combines with J gene TRBJ2-2; 8 bases agree with TRBD2. CDR3 length: 16 amino acids. Trimming at V came to 4 bases and at J to 5 bases, leaving 9 bases not matched to a gene. CDR1 SNHLY and CDR2 FYNNEI come from the germline V gene.